The sequence of this T cell receptor beta chain was determined in a study of T-cell reconstitution after alpha-beta-depleted transplantation in children. TCRbeta library preparation incorporated unique molecular identifiers. TCRdb used MiXCR to reprocess the PCR reads, holding one entry per CDR3 protein. The profile shows about 230,000 distinct CDR3 sequences, 9% to 10% of them singletons. Germline V lookup: CDR1 SGDLS, CDR2 YYNGEE. The germline V and J ends were trimmed by 3 bases and 6 bases, with 18 bases remaining between them. The CDR3 covers 15 residues. The sequence came from a human donor who donated a stem cell graft to a child with SCID. The chain employs TRBV9 and TRBJ1-2; the D gene is possibly TRBD1 (6 bases). The source material was PBMCs from the stem cell graft donor, sampled from the stem cell graft. The CDR3, as DNA: TGTGCCAGCAGCGCCCGGGGGGCGCACCGGGATGGCTACACCTTC. This translates into CASSARGAHRDGYTF.